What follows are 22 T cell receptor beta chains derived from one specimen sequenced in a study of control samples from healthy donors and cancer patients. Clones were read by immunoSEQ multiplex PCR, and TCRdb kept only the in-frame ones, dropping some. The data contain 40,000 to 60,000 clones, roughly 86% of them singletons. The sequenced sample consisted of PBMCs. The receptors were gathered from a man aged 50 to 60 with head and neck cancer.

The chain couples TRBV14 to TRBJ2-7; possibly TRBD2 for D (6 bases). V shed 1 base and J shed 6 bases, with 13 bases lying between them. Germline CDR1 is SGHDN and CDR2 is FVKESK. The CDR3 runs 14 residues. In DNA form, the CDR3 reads TGTGCCAGCAGCCAAGTCGGAGGGAGGCCCGAGCAGTACTTC. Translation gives CASSQVGGRPEQYF.

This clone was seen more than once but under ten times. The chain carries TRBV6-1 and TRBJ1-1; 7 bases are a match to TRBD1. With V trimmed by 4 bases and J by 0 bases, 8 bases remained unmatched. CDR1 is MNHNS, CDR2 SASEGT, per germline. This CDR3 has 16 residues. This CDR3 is CASSGAGTALNTEAFF. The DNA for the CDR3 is TGTGCCAGCAGTGGAGCCGGGACAGCTTTGAACACTGAAGCTTTCTTT.

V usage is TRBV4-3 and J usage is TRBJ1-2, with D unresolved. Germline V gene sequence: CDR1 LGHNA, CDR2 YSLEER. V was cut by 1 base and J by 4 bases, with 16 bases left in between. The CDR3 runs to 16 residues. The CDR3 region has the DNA TGCGCCAGCAGCCAAGTATGGGCAGTACCATTCTATGGCTACACCTTC. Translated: CASSQVWAVPFYGYTF.

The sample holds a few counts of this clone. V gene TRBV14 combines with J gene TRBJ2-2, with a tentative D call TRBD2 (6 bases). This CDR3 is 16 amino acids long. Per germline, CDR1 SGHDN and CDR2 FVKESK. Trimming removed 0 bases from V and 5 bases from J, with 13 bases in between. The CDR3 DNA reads TGTGCCAGCAGCCAAGATCTGGCGGGGCGTACCGGGGAGCTGTTTTTT. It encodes CASSQDLAGRTGELFF.

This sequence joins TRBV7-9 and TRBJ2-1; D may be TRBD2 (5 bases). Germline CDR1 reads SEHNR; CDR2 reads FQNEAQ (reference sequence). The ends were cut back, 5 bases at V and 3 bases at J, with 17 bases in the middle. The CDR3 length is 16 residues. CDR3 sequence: CASSQRSRSGYNEQFF. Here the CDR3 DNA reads TGTGCCAGCAGCCAACGTTCCCGGAGCGGCTACAATGAGCAGTTCTTC. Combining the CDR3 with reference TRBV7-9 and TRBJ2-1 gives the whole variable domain DTGVSQNPRHKITKRGQNVTFRCDPISEHNRLYWYRQTLGQGPEFLTYFQNEAQLEKSRLLSDRFSAERPKGSFSTLEIQRTEQGDSAMYLCASSQRSRSGYNEQFFGPGTRLTVL.

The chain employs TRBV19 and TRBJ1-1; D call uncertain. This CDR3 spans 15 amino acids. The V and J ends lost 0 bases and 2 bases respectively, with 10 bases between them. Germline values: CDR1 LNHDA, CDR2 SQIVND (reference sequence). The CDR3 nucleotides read TGTGCCAGTAGTATAGAGCACAGCTCCAACACTGAAGCTTTCTTT. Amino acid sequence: CASSIEHSSNTEAFF.

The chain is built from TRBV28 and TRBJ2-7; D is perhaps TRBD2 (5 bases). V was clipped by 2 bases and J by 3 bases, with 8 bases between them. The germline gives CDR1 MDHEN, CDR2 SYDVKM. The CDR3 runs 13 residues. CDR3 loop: CASSLPGNYEQYF. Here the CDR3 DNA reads TGTGCCAGCAGTTTACCGGGGAACTACGAGCAGTACTTC.

The CDR3 reads CASSSRTAYEQYF. As DNA, the CDR3 is TGTGCCAGCAGCTCACGGACAGCCTACGAGCAGTACTTC. The V call is TRBV7-8, the J call TRBJ2-7, with D possibly being TRBD1 (6 bases). Trimming took off 4 bases at V and 2 bases at J, with 9 bases between the two ends. Per germline, CDR1 SGHVS and CDR2 FQNEAQ. The CDR3 sequence is 13 residues long.

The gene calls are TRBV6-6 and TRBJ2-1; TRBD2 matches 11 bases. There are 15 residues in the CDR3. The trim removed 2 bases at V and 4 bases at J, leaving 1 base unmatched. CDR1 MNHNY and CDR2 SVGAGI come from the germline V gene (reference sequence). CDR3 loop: CASSYGLAGYNEQFF. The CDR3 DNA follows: TGTGCCAGCAGTTACGGACTAGCGGGTTACAATGAGCAGTTCTTC.

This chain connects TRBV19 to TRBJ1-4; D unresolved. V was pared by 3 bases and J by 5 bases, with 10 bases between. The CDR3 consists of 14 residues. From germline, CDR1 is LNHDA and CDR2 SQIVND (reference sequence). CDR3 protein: CASSISAANEKLFF. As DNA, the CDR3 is TGTGCCAGTAGTATTTCGGCAGCCAATGAAAAACTGTTTTTT.

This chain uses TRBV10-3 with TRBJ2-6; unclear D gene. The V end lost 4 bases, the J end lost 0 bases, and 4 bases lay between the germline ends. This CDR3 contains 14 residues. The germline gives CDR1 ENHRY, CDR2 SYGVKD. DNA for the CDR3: TGTGCCATCAGTGGACACTCTGGGGCCAACGTCCTGACTTTC. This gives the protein CAISGHSGANVLTF.

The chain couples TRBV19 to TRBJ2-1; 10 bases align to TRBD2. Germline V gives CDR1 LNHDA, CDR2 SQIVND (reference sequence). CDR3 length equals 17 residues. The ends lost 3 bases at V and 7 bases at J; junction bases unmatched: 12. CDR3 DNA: TGTGCCAGTAGTATCGATCGGCTGGCTAGCGGGAGTAATGAGCAGTTCTTC. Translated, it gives CASSIDRLASGSNEQFF.

The CDR3 DNA is TGTGCCAGCAGTAAACAGGGTACAGATACGCAGTATTTT. This sequence encodes CASSKQGTDTQYF. This sequence joins TRBV25-1 and TRBJ2-3; a weak D match, TRBD1 (6 bases). The germline V and J ends were trimmed by 5 bases and 3 bases, with 9 bases remaining between them. The germline gives CDR1 MGHDK, CDR2 SYGVNS. The CDR3 totals 13 residues.

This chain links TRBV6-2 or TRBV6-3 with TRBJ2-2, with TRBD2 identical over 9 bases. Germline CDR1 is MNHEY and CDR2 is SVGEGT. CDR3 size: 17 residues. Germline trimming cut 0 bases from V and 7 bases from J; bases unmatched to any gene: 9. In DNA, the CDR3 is TGTGCCAGCAGTTACTCGGAGACTAGCGGTTCTATCGGGGAGCTGTTTTTT. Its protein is CASSYSETSGSIGELFF.

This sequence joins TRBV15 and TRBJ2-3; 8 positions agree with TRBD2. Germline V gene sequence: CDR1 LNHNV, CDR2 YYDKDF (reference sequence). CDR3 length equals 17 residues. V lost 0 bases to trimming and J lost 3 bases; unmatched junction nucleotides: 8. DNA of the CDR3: TGTGCCACCAGCAGAGATCGGCGGGGGGCCGGGACAGATACGCAGTATTTT. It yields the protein CATSRDRRGAGTDTQYF.

This CDR3 is CASSTTGVDTGELFF. The CDR3 bases are TGTGCCAGTAGTACCACAGGGGTGGACACCGGGGAGCTGTTTTTT. The chain combines TRBV19 with TRBJ2-2, with 7 bases fitting TRBD1. The CDR3 covers 15 residues. After removal of 4 bases from V and 3 bases from J, the junction contained 5 bases not matched to a gene. Germline CDR1 reads LNHDA; CDR2 reads SQIVND (reference sequence). The full variable domain, rest sourced from reference TRBV19 and TRBJ2-2, is DGGITQSPKYLFRKEGQNVTLSCEQNLNHDAMYWYRQDPGQGLRLIYYSQIVNDFQKGDIAEGYSVSREKKESFPLTVTSAQKNPTAFYLCASSTTGVDTGELFFGEGSRLTVL.

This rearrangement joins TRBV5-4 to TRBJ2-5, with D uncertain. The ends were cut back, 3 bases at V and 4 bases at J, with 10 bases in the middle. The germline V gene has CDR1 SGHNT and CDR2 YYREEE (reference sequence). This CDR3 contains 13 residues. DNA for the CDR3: TGTGCCAGCAGCTCCCCAGTGGCAGAGACCCAGTACTTC. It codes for CASSSPVAETQYF.

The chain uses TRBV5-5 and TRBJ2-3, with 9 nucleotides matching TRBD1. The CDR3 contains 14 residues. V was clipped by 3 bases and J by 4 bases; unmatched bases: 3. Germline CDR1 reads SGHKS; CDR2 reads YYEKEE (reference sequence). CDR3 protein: CASSSGTGPDTQYF. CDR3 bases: TGTGCCAGCAGCTCTGGGACAGGGCCAGATACGCAGTATTTT.

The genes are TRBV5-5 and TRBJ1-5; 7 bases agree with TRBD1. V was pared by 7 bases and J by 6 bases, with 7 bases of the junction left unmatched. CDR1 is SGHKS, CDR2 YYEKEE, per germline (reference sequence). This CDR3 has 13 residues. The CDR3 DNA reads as TGTGCCAGCGGCCGACAGGGAGGTCAGCCCCAGCATTTT. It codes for CASGRQGGQPQHF.

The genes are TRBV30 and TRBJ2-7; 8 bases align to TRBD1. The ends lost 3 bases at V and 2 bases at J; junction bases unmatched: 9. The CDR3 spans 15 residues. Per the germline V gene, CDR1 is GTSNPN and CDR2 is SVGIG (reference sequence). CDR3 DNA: TGTGCCTGGAGGCCACCGGGACAGGTAACCTACGAGCAGTACTTC. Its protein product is CAWRPPGQVTYEQYF.

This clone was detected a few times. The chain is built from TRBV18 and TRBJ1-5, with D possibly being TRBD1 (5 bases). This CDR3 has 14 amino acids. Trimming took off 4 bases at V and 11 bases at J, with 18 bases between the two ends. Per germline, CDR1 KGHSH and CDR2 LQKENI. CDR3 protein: CASSQGQVQSAQHF. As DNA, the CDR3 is TGTGCCAGCTCACAAGGACAAGTACAATCGGCCCAGCATTTT.

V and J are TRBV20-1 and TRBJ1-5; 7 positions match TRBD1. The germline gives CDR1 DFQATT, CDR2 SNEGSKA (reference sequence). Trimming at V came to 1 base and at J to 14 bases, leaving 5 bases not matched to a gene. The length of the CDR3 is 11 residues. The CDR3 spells CSARVNRGEHF. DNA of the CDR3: TGCAGTGCTAGAGTTAACAGGGGAGAGCATTTT.